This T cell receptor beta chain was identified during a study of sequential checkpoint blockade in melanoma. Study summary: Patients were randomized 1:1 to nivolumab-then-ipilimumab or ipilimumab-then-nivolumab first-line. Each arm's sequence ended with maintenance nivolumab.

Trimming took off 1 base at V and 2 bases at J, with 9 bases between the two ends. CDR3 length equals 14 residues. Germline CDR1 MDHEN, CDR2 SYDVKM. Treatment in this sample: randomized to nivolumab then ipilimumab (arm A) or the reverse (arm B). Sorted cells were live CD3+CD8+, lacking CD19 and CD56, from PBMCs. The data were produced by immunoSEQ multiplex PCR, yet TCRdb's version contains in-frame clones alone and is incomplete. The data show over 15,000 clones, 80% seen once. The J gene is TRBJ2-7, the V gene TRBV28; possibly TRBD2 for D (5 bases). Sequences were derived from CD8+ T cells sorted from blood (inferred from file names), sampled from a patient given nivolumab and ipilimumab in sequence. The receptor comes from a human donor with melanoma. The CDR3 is CASSLSGSAYEQYF. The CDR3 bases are TGTGCCAGCAGTTTATCGGGGTCAGCCTACGAGCAGTACTTC.